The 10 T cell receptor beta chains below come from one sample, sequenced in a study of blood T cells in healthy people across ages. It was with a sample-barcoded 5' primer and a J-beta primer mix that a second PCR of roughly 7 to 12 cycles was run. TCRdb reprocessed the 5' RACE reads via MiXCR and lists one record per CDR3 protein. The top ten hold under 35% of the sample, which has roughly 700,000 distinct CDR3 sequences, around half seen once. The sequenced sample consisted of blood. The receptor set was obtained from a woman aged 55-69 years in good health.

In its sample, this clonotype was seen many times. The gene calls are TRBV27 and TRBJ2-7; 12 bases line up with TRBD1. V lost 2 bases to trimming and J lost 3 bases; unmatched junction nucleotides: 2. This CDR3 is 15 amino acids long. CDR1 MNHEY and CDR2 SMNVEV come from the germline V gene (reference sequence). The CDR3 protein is CASSLRDRGLYEQYF. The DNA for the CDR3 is TGTGCCAGCAGTTTACGGGACAGGGGGCTCTACGAGCAGTACTTC.

The DNA of the CDR3 is TGTGCCAGCAGTCGGGGACAGGGGCCCTCACCCCTCCACTTT. Protein product: CASSRGQGPSPLHF. The rearrangement joins TRBV6-5 to TRBJ1-6; 10 positions agree with TRBD1. V lost 5 bases, J lost 10 bases, and 5 bases stayed unmatched. There are 14 residues in the CDR3. Germline CDR1 reads MNHEY; CDR2 reads SVGAGI.

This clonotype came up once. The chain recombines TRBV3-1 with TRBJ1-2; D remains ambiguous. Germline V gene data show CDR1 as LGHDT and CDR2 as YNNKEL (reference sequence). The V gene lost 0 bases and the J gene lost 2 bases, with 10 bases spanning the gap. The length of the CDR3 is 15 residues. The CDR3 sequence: CASSQEDGVNYGYTF. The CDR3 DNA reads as TGTGCCAGCAGCCAAGAGGATGGGGTCAACTATGGCTACACCTTC.

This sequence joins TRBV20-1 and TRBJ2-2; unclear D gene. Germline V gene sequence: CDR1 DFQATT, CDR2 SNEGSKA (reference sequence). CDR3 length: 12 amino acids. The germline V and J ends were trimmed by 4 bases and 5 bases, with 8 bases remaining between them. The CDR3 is CSATPRTGELFF. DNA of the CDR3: TGCAGTGCTACGCCTAGAACCGGGGAGCTGTTTTTT.

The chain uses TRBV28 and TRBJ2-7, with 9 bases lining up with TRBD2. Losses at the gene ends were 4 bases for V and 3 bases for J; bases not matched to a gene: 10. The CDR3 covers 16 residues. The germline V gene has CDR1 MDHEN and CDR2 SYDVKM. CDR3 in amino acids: CASSSTPGLAVYEQYF. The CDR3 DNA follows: TGTGCCAGCAGTTCGACCCCGGGACTAGCTGTCTACGAGCAGTACTTC.

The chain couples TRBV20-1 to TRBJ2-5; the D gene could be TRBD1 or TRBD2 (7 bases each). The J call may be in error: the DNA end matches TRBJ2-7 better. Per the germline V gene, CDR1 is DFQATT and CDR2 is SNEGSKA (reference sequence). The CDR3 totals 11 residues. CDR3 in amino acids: CSAQGGYEQYF. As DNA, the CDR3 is TGCAGTGCTCAGGGGGGGTACGAGCAGTACTTC.

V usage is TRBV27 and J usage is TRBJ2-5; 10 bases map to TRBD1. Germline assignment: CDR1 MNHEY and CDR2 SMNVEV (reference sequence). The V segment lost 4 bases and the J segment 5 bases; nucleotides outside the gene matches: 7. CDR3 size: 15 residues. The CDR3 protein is CASSYRTGGGETQYF. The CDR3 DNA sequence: TGTGCCAGCAGTTACCGGACAGGGGGGGGTGAGACCCAGTACTTC.

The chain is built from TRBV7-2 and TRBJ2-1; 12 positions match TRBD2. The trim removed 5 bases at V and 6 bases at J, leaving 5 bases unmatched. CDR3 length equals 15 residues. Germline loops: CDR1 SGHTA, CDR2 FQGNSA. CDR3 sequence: CASSLLAGGLNEQFF. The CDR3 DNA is TGTGCCAGCAGCCTACTAGCGGGAGGTCTCAATGAGCAGTTCTTC.

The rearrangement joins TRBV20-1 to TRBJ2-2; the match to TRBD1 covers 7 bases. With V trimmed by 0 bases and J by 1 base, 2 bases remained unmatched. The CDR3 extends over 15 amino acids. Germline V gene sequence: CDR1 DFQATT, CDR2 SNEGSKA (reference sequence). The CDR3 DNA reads TGCAGTGCTAGAGATGGGGACAGGAACACCGGGGAGCTGTTTTTT. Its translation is CSARDGDRNTGELFF.

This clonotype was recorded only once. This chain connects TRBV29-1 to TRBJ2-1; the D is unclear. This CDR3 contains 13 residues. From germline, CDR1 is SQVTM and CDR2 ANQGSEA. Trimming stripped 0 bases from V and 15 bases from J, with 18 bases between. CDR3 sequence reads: CSVEDRVSIVRFF. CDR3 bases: TGCAGCGTTGAAGATCGGGTCAGTATCGTTCGGTTCTTC.